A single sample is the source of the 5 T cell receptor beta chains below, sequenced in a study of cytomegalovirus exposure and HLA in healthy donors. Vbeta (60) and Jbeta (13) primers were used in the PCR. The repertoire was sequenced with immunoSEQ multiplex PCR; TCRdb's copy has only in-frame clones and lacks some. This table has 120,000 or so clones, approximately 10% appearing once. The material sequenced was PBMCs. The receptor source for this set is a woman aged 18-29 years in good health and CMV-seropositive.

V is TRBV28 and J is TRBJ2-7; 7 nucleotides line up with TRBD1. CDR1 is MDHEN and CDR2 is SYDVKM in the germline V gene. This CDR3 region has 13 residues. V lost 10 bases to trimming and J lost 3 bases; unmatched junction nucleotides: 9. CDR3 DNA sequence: TGTGCCACCTCAGTGAGGGGGCTCTACGAGCAGTACTTC. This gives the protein CATSVRGLYEQYF.

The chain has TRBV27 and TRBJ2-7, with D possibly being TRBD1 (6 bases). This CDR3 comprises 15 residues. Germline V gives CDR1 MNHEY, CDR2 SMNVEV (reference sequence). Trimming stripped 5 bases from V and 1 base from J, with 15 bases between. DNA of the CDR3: TGTGCCAGCAGTCGACAGGCCTACCAGTCCTACGAGCAGTACTTC. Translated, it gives CASSRQAYQSYEQYF.

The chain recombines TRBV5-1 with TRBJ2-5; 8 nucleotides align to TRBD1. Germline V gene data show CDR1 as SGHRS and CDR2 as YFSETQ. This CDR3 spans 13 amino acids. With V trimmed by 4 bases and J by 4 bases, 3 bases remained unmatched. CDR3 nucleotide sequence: TGCGCCAGCAGCACCGGACAGGGAGAGACCCAGTACTTC. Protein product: CASSTGQGETQYF.

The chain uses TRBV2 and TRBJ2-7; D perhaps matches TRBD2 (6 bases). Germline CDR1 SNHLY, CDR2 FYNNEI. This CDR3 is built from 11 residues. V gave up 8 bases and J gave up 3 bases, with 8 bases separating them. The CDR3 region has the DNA TGTGCCAGCTGGGGGGACTACGAGCAGTACTTC. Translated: CASWGDYEQYF.

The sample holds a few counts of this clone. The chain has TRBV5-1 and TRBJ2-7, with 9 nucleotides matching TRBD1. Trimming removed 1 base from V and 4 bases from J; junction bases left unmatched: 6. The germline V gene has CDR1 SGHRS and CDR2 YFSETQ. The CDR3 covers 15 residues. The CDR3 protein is CASSLRTGGGYEQYF. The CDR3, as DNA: TGCGCCAGCAGCTTGAGAACAGGGGGCGGTTACGAGCAGTACTTC.